This passage covers 3 T cell receptor beta chains from one sample sequenced in a study of shared clonotypes between healthy human individuals. Sequencing used immunoSEQ multiplex PCR; TCRdb keeps in-frame clones, though not all of them. The sample has hundreds of thousands of clones, roughly 96% seen once. Naive CD8 isolation took CD45RO-negative cells positively selected for CCR7 and excluded terminally differentiated effector memory CD45RA+ cells. Sequencing used naive CD8+ T cells sorted from blood. The receptors derive from a man aged 25 to 45 in good health.

V is TRBV6-6 and J is TRBJ1-5, with TRBD1 matching 7 bases. CDR3 size: 13 residues. Germline CDR1 and CDR2: MNHNY and SVGAGI (reference sequence). Trimming at V came to 5 bases and at J to 2 bases, leaving 0 bases not matched to a gene. The CDR3 DNA reads as TGTGCCAGCAGTACAGGGGGCAATCAGCCCCAGCATTTT. Its translation is CASSTGGNQPQHF.

The rearrangement links TRBV4-1 to TRBJ2-2, with D uncertain. CDR1 is MGHRA and CDR2 is YSYEKL in the germline V gene. Trimming left V 1 base short and J 0 bases short, with 12 bases between. This CDR3 has 17 residues. CDR3: CASSQGVSGPNTGELFF. For the CDR3, the DNA is TGCGCCAGCAGCCAAGGGGTTTCAGGTCCGAACACCGGGGAGCTGTTTTTT.

Only one count was recorded for this clone. This chain links TRBV2 with TRBJ1-4; D call uncertain. The germline gives CDR1 SNHLY, CDR2 FYNNEI. The CDR3 has 12 residues. V lost 7 bases and J lost 8, with 11 bases in between. In DNA, the CDR3 is TGTGCCAGCATGACTCTAGAGGAAAAACTGTTTTTT. This sequence encodes CASMTLEEKLFF.